A selection of T cell receptor beta chains follows, all from one sample in a study of control samples from healthy donors and cancer patients. Repertoires were generated with immunoSEQ multiplex PCR, while TCRdb's copy carries only in-frame clones and drops some. The sample comprises roughly 29,000 clones, roughly 85% of which are singletons, and about 3.6% rests with the top ten. The source material was formalin-fixed, paraffin-embedded tissue. Source of these receptors: a female donor with melanoma. Each CDR3 is given with its conserved first and last residue. Fields, in order: CDR3 DNA, CDR3 protein, V gene, J gene, clone size, D gene. D genes are given only for firm matches. Where a row states a size, it is once, few, many or the class of an expanded clone; other rows omit it.

TGTGCCAGCAGTTCCGACTGGGGAAACACCATATATTTT	CASSSDWGNTIYF	TRBV2	TRBJ1-3	-	-
TGTGCCAGCAGTGAGGCTAGCGGGACCAACACAGATACGCAGTATTTT	CASSEASGTNTDTQYF	TRBV2	TRBJ2-3	-	TRBD2
TGCGCCAGCAGCTTCGGCGGGGGGAGCTCCTACGAGCAGTACTTC	CASSFGGGSSYEQYF	TRBV5-1	TRBJ2-7	-	TRBD2
TGTGCCAGCAGAACAGGGGGCGTGGACACCGGGGAGCTGTTTTTT	CASRTGGVDTGELFF	TRBV10-2	TRBJ2-2	-	TRBD1
TGTGCCAGCAGTTTAAGGGCAGGGAATACTGAAGCTTTCTTT	CASSLRAGNTEAFF	TRBV27	TRBJ1-1	-	-
TGTGCCAGCAGTTTATTATCCCACACCGGGGCCAACGTCCTGACTTTC	CASSLLSHTGANVLTF	TRBV27	TRBJ2-6	once	-
TGTGCCAGCAGTCGGGGGGGAGGTGAAGCTTTCTTT	CASSRGGGEAFF	TRBV12-3/TRBV12-4	TRBJ1-1	-	-
TGCGCCAGCAGCCCGGGACAGCCAAGAAGCTCTGGAAACACCATATATTTT	CASSPGQPRSSGNTIYF	TRBV5-1	TRBJ1-3	-	TRBD1
TGTGCCAGTAGTGGGGGACAGGGGGCTTTCGACGAGCAGTACTTC	CASSGGQGAFDEQYF	TRBV19	TRBJ2-7	-	TRBD1
TGTGCCAGCAGTCCGACAGACAACTATGGCTACACCTTC	CASSPTDNYGYTF	TRBV12-3/TRBV12-4	TRBJ1-2	-	-
TGCGCCAGCAGCCCCGACAAAGCAGGGCCTTATGGCTACACCTTC	CASSPDKAGPYGYTF	TRBV4-3	TRBJ1-2	-	-
TGCGCCAGCGGCACCGACAGCATCGCGAACACCGGGGAGCTGTTTTTT	CASGTDSIANTGELFF	TRBV5-1	TRBJ2-2	-	-
TGTGCCATCAGTGAGTGGCCTAGGGGCGGTTACTCCTACGAGCAGTACTTC	CAISEWPRGGYSYEQYF	TRBV10-3	TRBJ2-7	-	-
TGTGCCAGCGAACCCCCGGGACTTGACACAGATACGCAGTATTTT	CASEPPGLDTDTQYF	TRBV28	TRBJ2-3	once	-
TGTGCCAGCAGCCTCAGGGAAAGCGGTGAAAAACTGTTTTTT	CASSLRESGEKLFF	TRBV7-2	TRBJ1-4	-	-
TGTGTCAGAAGCCTGAAACAGGGGTGGAGGAGGAACACTGAAGCTTTCTTT	CVRSLKQGWRRNTEAFF	TRBV7-5	TRBJ1-1	-	-
TGTGCCAGCAGTTACCAAAGGGGACAGGGGAAGAGAAACGGCGGGGAGCTGTTTTTT	CASSYQRGQGKRNGGELFF	TRBV6-2/TRBV6-3	TRBJ2-2	-	TRBD1
TGCGCCAGCAGCGACACACACAATGAGCAGTTCTTC	CASSDTHNEQFF	TRBV5-1	TRBJ2-1	-	-
TGTGCCAGCAGCTTAGAAGGGACTAGCGGGACCTACGAGCAGTACTTC	CASSLEGTSGTYEQYF	TRBV7-8	TRBJ2-7	-	TRBD2
TGTGCCAGCAGCTCGGGGAGGGCAAACGGAGGCTACACCTTC	CASSSGRANGGYTF	TRBV7-3	TRBJ1-2	-	-
TGTGCCAGCAGTTTAGGGGGAGGGGGTAACGAGCAGTACTTC	CASSLGGGGNEQYF	TRBV27	TRBJ2-7	-	-
TGTGCCAGCAGCGTAGGCCCGACTAGCGGGAGCGGCGAGCAGTACTTC	CASSVGPTSGSGEQYF	TRBV9	TRBJ2-7	once	TRBD2
TGTGCCAGCAGTGAAGGGACAGGGGGATCCTACGAGCAGTACTTC	CASSEGTGGSYEQYF	TRBV6-1	TRBJ2-7	-	TRBD1
TGCGCCAGCAGCCAAGATCGGAGGACCTTACGGGGTGGAAAACTGTTTTTT	CASSQDRRTLRGGKLFF	TRBV4-1	TRBJ1-4	-	-
TGTGCCAGCAGTCGGTCGCTTAACACCGGGGAGCTGTTTTTT	CASSRSLNTGELFF	TRBV6-5	TRBJ2-2	-	-
TGTGCCAGCTCACACGGGACGAACACCGGGGAGCTGTTTTTT	CASSHGTNTGELFF	TRBV18	TRBJ2-2	-	-
TGTGCCAGCAGTCCCTTAATGGAGTTTGAAAAACTGTTTTTT	CASSPLMEFEKLFF	TRBV6-5	TRBJ1-4	-	-
TGCAGCGTTGGGAAGGGGGTGGGGAGCACTGAAGCTTTCTTT	CSVGKGVGSTEAFF	TRBV29-1	TRBJ1-1	-	-
TGCGCCAGCAGCCCATCAGGGGCGAGCTCCTACAATGAGCAGTTCTTC	CASSPSGASSYNEQFF	TRBV5-1	TRBJ2-1	-	-
TGCGCCAGCAGCCTTTCGGACCGCGTAAGGGGCTACACCTTC	CASSLSDRVRGYTF	TRBV4-3	TRBJ1-2	-	-
TGTGCCAGTATTCGTCAACCGGACTCGGGTGAGCAGTTCTTC	CASIRQPDSGEQFF	TRBV19	TRBJ2-1	-	-
TGTGCCAGCAGTGTACAAAGGGAGCAGTACTTC	CASSVQREQYF	TRBV6-2/TRBV6-3	TRBJ2-7	-	-
TGTGCCAGCTCACCACAGGGGTCAGGGGGCCCCTACGAGCAGTACTTC	CASSPQGSGGPYEQYF	TRBV18	TRBJ2-7	-	TRBD1
TGTGCCAGCAGTTTATCTTCCATAGCGGAATACAATGAGCAGTTCTTC	CASSLSSIAEYNEQFF	TRBV27	TRBJ2-1	-	-
TGCGCCAGCAGCTTGGAGAGAGACACTGAAGCTTTCTTT	CASSLERDTEAFF	TRBV5-1	TRBJ1-1	-	-
TGTGCCACCAGCAGAAGTAATGAAAAACTGTTTTTT	CATSRSNEKLFF	TRBV15	TRBJ1-4	-	-
TGTGCCAGCAGTGTCAATAGCCCTTACAATGAGCAGTTCTTC	CASSVNSPYNEQFF	TRBV6-4	TRBJ2-1	-	-
TGCGCCAGCAGCTCGACAGGCGGTAATGTCGATACGCAGTATTTT	CASSSTGGNVDTQYF	TRBV5-1	TRBJ2-3	-	-
TGTGCCAGCAGCTTAAGCCGGGGGGTCAATGAAAAACTGTTTTTT	CASSLSRGVNEKLFF	TRBV7-8	TRBJ1-4	-	-
TGTGCCAGCAGCTTTGGGATGACCTACGAGCAGTACTTC	CASSFGMTYEQYF	TRBV7-2	TRBJ2-7	-	-
TGTGCCAGCAGCCAAGAGGGGACGCGCGGAAACACCATATATTTT	CASSQEGTRGNTIYF	TRBV3-1/TRBV3-2	TRBJ1-3	once	-
TGTGCCAGCAGCCAACAGGGACTGTACGAGCAGTACTTC	CASSQQGLYEQYF	TRBV12-3/TRBV12-4	TRBJ2-7	few	-
TGTGCCAGCAGCCAAGGGCTAGCGGGGCCCACCGGGGAGCTGTTTTTT	CASSQGLAGPTGELFF	TRBV3-1/TRBV3-2	TRBJ2-2	-	TRBD2
TGTGCCAGCCGACAGGGACGCTACGAGCAGTACTTC	CASRQGRYEQYF	TRBV11-2	TRBJ2-7	once	TRBD1
TGTGCCAGCAGTGAAGCGGGAGGAGCCAATGAGCAGTTCTTC	CASSEAGGANEQFF	TRBV6-1	TRBJ2-1	once	-
TGTGCCAGCAGCTTATGGGGGGCGATCCAAGTTCTAATGAACACTGAAGCTTTCTTT	CASSLWGAIQVLMNTEAFF	TRBV7-2	TRBJ1-1	-	-
TGTGCCAGTCGGACAGCGAAGCTTAACGAAGCTTTCTTT	CASRTAKLNEAFF	TRBV6-5	TRBJ1-1	few	-
TGCGCCAGCTCTGAAACCCCCCTGACCAATGAGCAGTTCTTC	CASSETPLTNEQFF	TRBV10-1	TRBJ2-1	-	-
TGTGCCAGCAGCTTAGGAAGGGGATTGGATCAGTACTTC	CASSLGRGLDQYF	TRBV7-3	TRBJ2-4	-	-